What follows describes a single T cell receptor (beta chain). Its antigen is not identified. Sequenced by immunoSEQ multiplex PCR; TCRdb stores in-frame clones only, minus some. Of tens of thousands of clones listed, about four fifths are singletons. These data originate in a study of T cells in narcolepsy. Germline assignment: CDR1 SGHVS and CDR2 FQNEAQ. The ends lost 5 bases at V and 3 bases at J; junction bases unmatched: 9. The length of the CDR3 is 16 residues. Study-wide points: In some patient and control memory CD4+ samples, autoreactive clones were absent. Same-patient CSF and blood CD4+ T cell clonotypes included HCRT-specific and TRIB2-specific autoreactive ones. Autoreactive clonotypes reportedly recurred in blood of same and different patients, not controls.

This TCR came from a human donor with narcolepsy. The material sequenced was CD45RA- memory CD4+ T cells from PBMCs. The rearrangement links TRBV7-8 to TRBJ1-3; TRBD1 agrees at 8 bases. CDR3 sequence: CASSVSTGTGGNTIYF. DNA for the CDR3: TGTGCCAGCAGCGTCAGTACCGGGACAGGTGGAAACACCATATATTTT.